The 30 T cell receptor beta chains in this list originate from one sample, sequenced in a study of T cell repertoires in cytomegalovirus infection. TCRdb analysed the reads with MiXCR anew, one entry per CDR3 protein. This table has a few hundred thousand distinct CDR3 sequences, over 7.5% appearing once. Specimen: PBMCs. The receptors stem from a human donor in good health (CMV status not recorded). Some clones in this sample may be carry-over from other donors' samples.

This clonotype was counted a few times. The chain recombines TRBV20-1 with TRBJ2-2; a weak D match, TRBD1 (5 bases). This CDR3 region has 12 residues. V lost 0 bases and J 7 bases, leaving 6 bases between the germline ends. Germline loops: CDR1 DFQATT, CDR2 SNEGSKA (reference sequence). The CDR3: CSAREGDGELFF. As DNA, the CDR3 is TGCAGTGCTAGAGAAGGGGACGGGGAGCTGTTTTTT.

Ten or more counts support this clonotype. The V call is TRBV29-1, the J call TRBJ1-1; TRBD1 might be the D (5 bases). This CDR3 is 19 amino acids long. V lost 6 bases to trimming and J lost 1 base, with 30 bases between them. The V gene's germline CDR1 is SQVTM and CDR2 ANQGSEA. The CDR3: CSVARPSGGRWYENTEAFF. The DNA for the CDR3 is TGCAGCGTCGCCAGACCAAGTGGGGGGAGGTGGTATGAGAACACTGAAGCTTTCTTT.

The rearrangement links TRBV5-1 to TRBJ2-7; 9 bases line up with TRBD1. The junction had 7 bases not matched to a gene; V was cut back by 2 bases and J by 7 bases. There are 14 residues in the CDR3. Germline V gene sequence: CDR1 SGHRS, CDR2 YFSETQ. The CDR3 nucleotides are TGCGCCAGCAGCTTCTCCGGGACAGGGTTAGAGCAGTACTTC. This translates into CASSFSGTGLEQYF. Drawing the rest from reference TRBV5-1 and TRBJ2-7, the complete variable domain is KAGVTQTPRYLIKTRGQQVTLSCSPISGHRSVSWYQQTPGQGLQFLFEYFSETQRNKGNFPGRFSGRQFSNSRSEMNVSTLELGDSALYLCASSFSGTGLEQYFGPGTRLTVT.

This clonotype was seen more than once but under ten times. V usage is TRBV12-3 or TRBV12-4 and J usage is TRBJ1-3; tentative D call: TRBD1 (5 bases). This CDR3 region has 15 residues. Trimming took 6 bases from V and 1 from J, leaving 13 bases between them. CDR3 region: CASSLRRVSGNTIYF. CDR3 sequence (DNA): TGTGCCAGCAGCCTCCGCAGGGTTTCTGGAAACACCATATATTTT.

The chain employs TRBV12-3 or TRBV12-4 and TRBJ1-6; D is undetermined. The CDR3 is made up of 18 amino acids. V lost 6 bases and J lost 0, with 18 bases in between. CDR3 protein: CASSPYSPKSSYNSPLHF. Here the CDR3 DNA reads TGTGCCAGCAGCCCCTACAGCCCGAAAAGCTCCTATAATTCACCCCTCCACTTT.

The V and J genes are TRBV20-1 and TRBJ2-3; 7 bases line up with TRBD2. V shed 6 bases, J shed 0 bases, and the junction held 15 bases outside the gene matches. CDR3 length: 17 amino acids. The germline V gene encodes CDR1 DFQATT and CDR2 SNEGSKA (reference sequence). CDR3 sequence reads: CSAPRGGITFSTDTQYF. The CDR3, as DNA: TGCAGTGCCCCCCGGGGAGGGATAACATTTAGCACAGATACGCAGTATTTT.

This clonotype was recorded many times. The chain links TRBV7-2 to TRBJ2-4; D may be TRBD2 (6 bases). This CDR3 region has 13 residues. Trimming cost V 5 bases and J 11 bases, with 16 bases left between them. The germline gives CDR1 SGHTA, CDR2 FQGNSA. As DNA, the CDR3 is TGTGCCAGCAGCACCCCACTAGCATACGTTCAGTACTTC. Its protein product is CASSTPLAYVQYF.

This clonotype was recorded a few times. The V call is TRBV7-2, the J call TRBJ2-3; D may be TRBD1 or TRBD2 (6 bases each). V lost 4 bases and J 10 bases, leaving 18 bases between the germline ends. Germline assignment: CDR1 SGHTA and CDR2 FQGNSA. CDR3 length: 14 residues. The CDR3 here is CASSSDSKGGSQYF. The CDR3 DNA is TGTGCCAGCAGCTCCGATTCGAAGGGGGGATCGCAGTATTTT.

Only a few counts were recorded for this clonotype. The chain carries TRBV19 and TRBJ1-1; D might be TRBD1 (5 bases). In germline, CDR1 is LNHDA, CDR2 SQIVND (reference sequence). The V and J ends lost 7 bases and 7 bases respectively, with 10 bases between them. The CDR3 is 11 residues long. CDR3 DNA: TGTGCCAGTAAGGGGTATATTGAAGCTTTCTTT. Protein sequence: CASKGYIEAFF. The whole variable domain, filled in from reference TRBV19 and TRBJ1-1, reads DGGITQSPKYLFRKEGQNVTLSCEQNLNHDAMYWYRQDPGQGLRLIYYSQIVNDFQKGDIAEGYSVSREKKESFPLTVTSAQKNPTAFYLCASKGYIEAFFGQGTRLTVV.

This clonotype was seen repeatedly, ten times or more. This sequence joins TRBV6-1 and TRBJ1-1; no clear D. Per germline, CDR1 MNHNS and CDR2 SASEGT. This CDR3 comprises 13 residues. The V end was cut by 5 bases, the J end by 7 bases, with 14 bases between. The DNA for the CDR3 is TGTGCCAGCAGTCCCCCGGGATTCGGTGAAGCTTTCTTT. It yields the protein CASSPPGFGEAFF.

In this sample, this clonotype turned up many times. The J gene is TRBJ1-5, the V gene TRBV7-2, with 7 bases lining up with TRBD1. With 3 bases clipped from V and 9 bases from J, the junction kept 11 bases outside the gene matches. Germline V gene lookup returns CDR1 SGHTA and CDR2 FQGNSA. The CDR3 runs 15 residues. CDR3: CASSLNNNRGWPQHF. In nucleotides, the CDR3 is TGTGCCAGCAGCTTGAACAATAACAGGGGATGGCCCCAGCATTTT.

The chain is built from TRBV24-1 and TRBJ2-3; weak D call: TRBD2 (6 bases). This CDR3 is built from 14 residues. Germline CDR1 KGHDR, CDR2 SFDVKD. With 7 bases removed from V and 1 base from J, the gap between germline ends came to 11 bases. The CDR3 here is CATSGGFRTDTQYF. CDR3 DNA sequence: TGTGCCACCAGCGGGGGATTCCGCACAGATACGCAGTATTTT.

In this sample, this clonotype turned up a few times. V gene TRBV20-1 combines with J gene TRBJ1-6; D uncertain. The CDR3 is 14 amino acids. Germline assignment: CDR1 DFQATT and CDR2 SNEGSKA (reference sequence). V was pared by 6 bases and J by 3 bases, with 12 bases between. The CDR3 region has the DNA TGCAGTGCCAGACGTGAAGTCTATAATTCACCCCTCCACTTT. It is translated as CSARREVYNSPLHF.

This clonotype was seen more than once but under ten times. CDR3 amino acids: CAIPSGSRPDTQYF. CDR3 coding DNA: TGTGCCATACCTAGCGGGAGTCGACCAGATACGCAGTATTTT. V usage is TRBV7-9 and J usage is TRBJ2-3; 10 nucleotides align to TRBD2. J gave up 4 bases and V 10 bases, and 8 bases lay outside the gene matches. Germline V lookup: CDR1 SEHNR, CDR2 FQNEAQ (reference sequence). This CDR3 has 14 residues.

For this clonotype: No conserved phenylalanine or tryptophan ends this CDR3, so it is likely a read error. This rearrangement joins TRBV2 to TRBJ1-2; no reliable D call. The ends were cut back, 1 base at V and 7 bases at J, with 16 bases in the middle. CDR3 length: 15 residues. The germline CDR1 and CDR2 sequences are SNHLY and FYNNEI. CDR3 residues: CASSEEGIGLGGYTI. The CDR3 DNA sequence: TGTGCCAGCAGTGAAGAGGGTATAGGCCTCGGTGGCTACACCATC.

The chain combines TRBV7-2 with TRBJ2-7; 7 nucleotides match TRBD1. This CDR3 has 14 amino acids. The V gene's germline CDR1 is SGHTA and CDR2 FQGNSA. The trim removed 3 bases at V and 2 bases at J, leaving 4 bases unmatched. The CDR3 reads CASSLGQRTYEQYF. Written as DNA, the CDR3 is TGTGCCAGCAGCTTGGGACAGAGAACCTACGAGCAGTACTTC.

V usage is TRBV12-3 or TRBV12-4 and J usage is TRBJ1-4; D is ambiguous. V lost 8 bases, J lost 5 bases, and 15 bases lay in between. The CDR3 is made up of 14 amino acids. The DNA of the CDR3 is TGTGCCAGCTTCCGAAAAGGGCACAATGAAAAACTGTTTTTT. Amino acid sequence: CASFRKGHNEKLFF.

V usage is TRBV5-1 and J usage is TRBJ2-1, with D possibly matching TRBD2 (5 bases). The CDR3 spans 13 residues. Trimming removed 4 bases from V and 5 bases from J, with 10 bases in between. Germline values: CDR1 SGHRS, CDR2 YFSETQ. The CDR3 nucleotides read TGCGCCAGCAGCACGCGGGTCGACAATGAGCAGTTCTTC. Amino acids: CASSTRVDNEQFF.

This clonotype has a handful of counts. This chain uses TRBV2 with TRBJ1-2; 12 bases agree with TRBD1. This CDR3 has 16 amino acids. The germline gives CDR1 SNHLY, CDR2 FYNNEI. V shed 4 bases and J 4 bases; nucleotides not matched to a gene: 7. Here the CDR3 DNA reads TGTGCCAGCAGTGGTAGGGGGACAGGGGGCATCTATGGCTACACCTTC. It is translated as CASSGRGTGGIYGYTF.

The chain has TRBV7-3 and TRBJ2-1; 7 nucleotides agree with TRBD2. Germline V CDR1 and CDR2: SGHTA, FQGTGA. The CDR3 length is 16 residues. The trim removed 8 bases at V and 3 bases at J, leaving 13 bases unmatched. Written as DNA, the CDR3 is TGTGCCAGCCTCTCCCTGGGCGGGAGAAGCTACAATGAGCAGTTCTTC. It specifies CASLSLGGRSYNEQFF.

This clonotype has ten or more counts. For the CDR3, the DNA is TGTGCCAGCAGTTTGGGGTTTATCGACCACCAGCAGTATTTT. This codes for CASSLGFIDHQQYF. The chain has TRBV12-3 or TRBV12-4 and TRBJ2-3; D remains ambiguous. V lost 3 bases to trimming and J lost 11 bases, with 18 bases between them. This CDR3 is 14 amino acids long.

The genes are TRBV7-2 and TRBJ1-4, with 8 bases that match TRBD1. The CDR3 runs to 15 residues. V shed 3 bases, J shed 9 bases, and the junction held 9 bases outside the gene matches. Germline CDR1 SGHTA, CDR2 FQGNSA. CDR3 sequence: CASSFDRGQRKKLFF. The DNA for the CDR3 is TGTGCCAGCAGCTTCGACAGGGGCCAGAGGAAAAAACTGTTTTTT.

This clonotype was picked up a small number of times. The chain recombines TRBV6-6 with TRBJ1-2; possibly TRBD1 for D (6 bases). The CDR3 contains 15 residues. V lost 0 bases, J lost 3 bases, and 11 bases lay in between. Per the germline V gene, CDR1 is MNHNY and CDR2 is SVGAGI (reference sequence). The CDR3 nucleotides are TGTGCCAGCAGTTACTCGAGAGCAGGGGACTATGGCTACACCTTC. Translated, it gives CASSYSRAGDYGYTF.

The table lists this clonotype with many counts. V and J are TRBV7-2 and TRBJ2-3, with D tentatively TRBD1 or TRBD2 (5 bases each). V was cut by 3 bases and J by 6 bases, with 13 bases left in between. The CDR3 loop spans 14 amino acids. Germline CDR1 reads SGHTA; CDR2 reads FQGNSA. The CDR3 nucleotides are TGTGCCAGCAGCTTGGGCCGAGGGGTGGATACGCAGTATTTT. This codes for CASSLGRGVDTQYF.

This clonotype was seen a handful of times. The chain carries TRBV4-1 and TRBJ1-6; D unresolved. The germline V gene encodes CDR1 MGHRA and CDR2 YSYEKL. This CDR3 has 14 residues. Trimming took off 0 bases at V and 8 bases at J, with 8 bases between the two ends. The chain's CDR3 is CASSQDPGDSPLHF. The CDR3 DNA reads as TGCGCCAGCAGCCAAGACCCTGGCGATTCACCCCTCCACTTT.

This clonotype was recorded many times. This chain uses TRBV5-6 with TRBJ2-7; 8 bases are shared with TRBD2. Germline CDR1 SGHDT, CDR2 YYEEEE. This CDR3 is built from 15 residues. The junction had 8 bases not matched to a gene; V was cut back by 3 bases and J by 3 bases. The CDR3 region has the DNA TGTGCCAGCAGCTCGGGGGGGACATGGGGCTACGAGCAGTACTTC. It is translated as CASSSGGTWGYEQYF.

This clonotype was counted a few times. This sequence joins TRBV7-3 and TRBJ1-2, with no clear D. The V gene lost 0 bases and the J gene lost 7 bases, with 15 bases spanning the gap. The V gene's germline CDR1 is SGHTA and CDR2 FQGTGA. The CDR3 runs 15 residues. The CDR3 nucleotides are TGTGCCAGCAGCTTAACAGGAGAAGGACCGGGTGGCTACACCTTC. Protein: CASSLTGEGPGGYTF.

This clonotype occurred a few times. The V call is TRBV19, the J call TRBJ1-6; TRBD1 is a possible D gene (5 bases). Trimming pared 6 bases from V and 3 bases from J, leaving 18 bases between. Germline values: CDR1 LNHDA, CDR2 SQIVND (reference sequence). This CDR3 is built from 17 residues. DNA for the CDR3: TGTGCCAGTAGCTTCACCGGGACCCAGCTCTATAATTCACCCCTCCACTTT. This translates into CASSFTGTQLYNSPLHF.

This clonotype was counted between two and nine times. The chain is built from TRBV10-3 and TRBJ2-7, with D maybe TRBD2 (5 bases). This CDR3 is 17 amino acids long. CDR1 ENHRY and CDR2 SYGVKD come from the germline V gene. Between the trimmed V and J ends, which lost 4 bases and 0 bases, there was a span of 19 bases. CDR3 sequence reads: CAISGWASSGDSYEQYF. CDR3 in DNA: TGTGCCATCAGTGGTTGGGCTAGCTCCGGGGACTCCTACGAGCAGTACTTC.

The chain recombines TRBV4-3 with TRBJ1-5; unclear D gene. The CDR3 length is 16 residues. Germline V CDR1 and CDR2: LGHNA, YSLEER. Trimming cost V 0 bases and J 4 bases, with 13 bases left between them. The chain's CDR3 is CASSQDLVIGNQPQHF. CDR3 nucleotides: TGCGCCAGCAGCCAAGATTTGGTGATAGGGAATCAGCCCCAGCATTTT.